The 32 T cell receptor beta chains listed next were all sequenced from one sample in a study of T cell repertoires in cytomegalovirus infection. TCRdb processed the reads anew with MiXCR; each CDR3 protein has one entry. The data contain about 330,000 distinct CDR3 sequences, about 35% of them singletons. These TCRs are of unknown antigen specificity. Sequencing was performed on cultured PBMCs, taken from culture after CMV antigen stimulation. The receptors derive from a human donor in good health (CMV status not recorded). Some clones in this sample may be carry-over from other donors' samples.

This clonotype was observed a handful of times. The rearrangement joins TRBV20-1 to TRBJ1-1, with 7 bases that match TRBD1. Germline values: CDR1 DFQATT, CDR2 SNEGSKA (reference sequence). The CDR3 spans 11 residues. With 3 bases clipped from V and 12 bases from J, the junction kept 7 bases outside the gene matches. Here the CDR3 DNA reads TGCAGTGCTAGTCAGGGGGGGGTCTCTTTCTTT. Protein product: CSASQGGVSFF.

This clonotype was observed a few times. The chain uses TRBV7-2 and TRBJ1-3; D remains ambiguous. The CDR3 loop spans 17 amino acids. The germline V gene encodes CDR1 SGHTA and CDR2 FQGNSA. V lost 1 base and J 1 base, leaving 14 bases between the germline ends. CDR3: CASSLVTGIGSGNTIYF. CDR3 DNA sequence: TGTGCCAGCAGCTTAGTCACGGGGATCGGATCTGGAAACACCATATATTTT. Based on the CDR3 plus reference TRBV7-2 and TRBJ1-3, the full variable domain is GAGVSQSPSNKVTEKGKDVELRCDPISGHTALYWYRQSLGQGLEFLIYFQGNSAPDKSGLPSDRFSAERTGGSVSTLTIQRTQQEDSAVYLCASSLVTGIGSGNTIYFGEGSWLTVV.

The chain links TRBV6-2 or TRBV6-3 to TRBJ2-7; the D is unclear. V was pared by 4 bases and J by 6 bases, with 10 bases between. Germline lookup yields CDR1 MNHEY and CDR2 SVGEGT. This CDR3 has 12 residues. The CDR3 DNA reads as TGTGCCAGCAGTTCGAACACTCCCGAGCAGTACGTC. Translating gives CASSSNTPEQYV.

The chain joins TRBV20-1 to TRBJ2-5, with 7 bases identical to TRBD2. Germline assignment: CDR1 DFQATT and CDR2 SNEGSKA (reference sequence). The CDR3 runs 16 residues. The V and J ends lost 5 bases and 5 bases, in that order; junction bases with no gene match: 17. CDR3 amino acids: CSAYPLWSGDGETQYF. In DNA form, the CDR3 reads TGCAGTGCTTATCCTTTGTGGAGCGGGGATGGGGAGACCCAGTACTTC.

There are many counts of this clonotype. The rearrangement links TRBV7-2 to TRBJ2-1; the match to TRBD1 covers 7 bases. The CDR3 covers 14 residues. CDR1 and CDR2 from the germline V gene are SGHTA and FQGNSA. The V gene end was trimmed by 4 bases and the J gene end by 7 bases; junction bases not matched to a gene: 7. The CDR3 reads CASSSSTGNNEQFF. CDR3 bases: TGTGCCAGCAGCTCATCGACAGGGAATAATGAGCAGTTCTTC.

The chain is built from TRBV12-3 or TRBV12-4 and TRBJ2-1; 8 positions agree with TRBD2. V shed 0 bases and J 4 bases; nucleotides not matched to a gene: 5. The CDR3 is 16 amino acids. The CDR3 DNA is TGTGCCAGCAGTTTAGCGGGTAGCGGGGTTTACAATGAGCAGTTCTTC. Protein product: CASSLAGSGVYNEQFF.

V and J are TRBV5-4 and TRBJ2-1; TRBD2 matches at 9 bases. With V trimmed by 5 bases and J by 4 bases, 22 bases remained unmatched. Germline V gene lookup returns CDR1 SGHNT and CDR2 YYREEE (reference sequence). The CDR3 loop spans 20 amino acids. The CDR3 spells CASSPRGVGVSSGTYNEQFF. CDR3 DNA sequence: TGTGCCAGCAGTCCCCGTGGTGTCGGGGTCTCTAGCGGGACGTACAATGAGCAGTTCTTC.

In its sample, this clonotype was seen many times. This rearrangement joins TRBV7-6 to TRBJ2-1; 8 nucleotides line up with TRBD1. The CDR3 runs 14 residues. V shed 7 bases, J shed 5 bases, and the junction held 7 bases outside the gene matches. Germline-derived CDR1 and CDR2 are SGHVS and FNYEAQ. The DNA of the CDR3 is TGTGCCAGCACCTTGGGACAGGCCGACAATGAGCAGTTCTTC. This encodes CASTLGQADNEQFF.

V and J are TRBV19 and TRBJ2-6, with 7 bases aligning to TRBD2. Germline CDR1 is LNHDA and CDR2 is SQIVND (reference sequence). Trimming took 3 bases from V and 4 from J; bases not matched to a gene: 3. The CDR3 extends over 15 amino acids. The CDR3 reads CASSMGGTGANVLTF. In DNA form, the CDR3 reads TGTGCCAGTAGTATGGGAGGGACGGGGGCCAACGTCCTGACTTTC.

This clonotype has ten or more counts. The J gene is TRBJ2-3, the V gene TRBV15; D remains unclear. Trimming pared 3 bases from V and 1 base from J, leaving 5 bases between. Per germline, CDR1 LNHNV and CDR2 YYDKDF (reference sequence). There are 13 residues in the CDR3. CDR3 residues: CATSRQGTDTQYF. CDR3 DNA: TGTGCCACCAGCAGGCAGGGCACAGATACGCAGTATTTT.

The chain couples TRBV30 to TRBJ2-3; D unclear. The length of the CDR3 is 13 residues. The V gene lost 0 bases and the J gene lost 3 bases, with 7 bases spanning the gap. The germline gives CDR1 GTSNPN, CDR2 SVGIG (reference sequence). The CDR3 here is CAWSVRLTDTQYF. The CDR3 DNA sequence: TGTGCCTGGAGTGTACGTTTGACAGATACGCAGTATTTT. The complete variable domain, with remaining parts taken from reference TRBV30 and TRBJ2-3, reads SQTIHQWPATLVQPVGSPLSLECTVEGTSNPNLYWYRQAAGRGLQLLFYSVGIGQISSEVPQNLSASRPQDRQFILSSKKLLLSDSGFYLCAWSVRLTDTQYFGPGTRLTVL.

This clonotype showed up many times. V and J are TRBV7-2 and TRBJ2-1; D unclear. V lost 0 bases, J lost 5 bases, and 5 bases lay in between. The germline V gene encodes CDR1 SGHTA and CDR2 FQGNSA. CDR3 length: 13 amino acids. Here the CDR3 DNA reads TGTGCCAGCAGCTTAGCGCGCGACAATGAGCAGTTCTTC. Its protein product is CASSLARDNEQFF.

This sequence joins TRBV28 and TRBJ2-2, with D unclear. V was pared by 3 bases and J by 6 bases, with 5 bases between. The CDR3 covers 12 residues. Germline loops: CDR1 MDHEN, CDR2 SYDVKM. This CDR3 reads CASSFGPGELFF. CDR3 DNA: TGTGCCAGCAGTTTTGGGCCCGGGGAGCTGTTTTTT.

The rearrangement joins TRBV7-9 to TRBJ1-3; the D gene is possibly TRBD1 (5 bases). The V end was cut by 6 bases, the J end by 0 bases, with 12 bases between. This CDR3 is built from 15 residues. CDR1 is SEHNR and CDR2 is FQNEAQ in the germline V gene (reference sequence). The CDR3 loop reads CASRQGGYSGNTIYF. DNA of the CDR3: TGTGCCAGCAGGCAGGGAGGATACTCTGGAAACACCATATATTTT. Drawing the rest from reference TRBV7-9 and TRBJ1-3, the complete variable domain is DTGVSQNPRHKITKRGQNVTFRCDPISEHNRLYWYRQTLGQGPEFLTYFQNEAQLEKSRLLSDRFSAERPKGSFSTLEIQRTEQGDSAMYLCASRQGGYSGNTIYFGEGSWLTVV.

The rearrangement links TRBV27 to TRBJ2-3; TRBD2 matches at 13 bases. Per the germline V gene, CDR1 is MNHEY and CDR2 is SMNVEV (reference sequence). Germline trimming cut 5 bases from V and 12 bases from J; bases unmatched to any gene: 14. The CDR3 has 16 residues. DNA for the CDR3: TGTGCCAGCAGTCTCCATCGCGGACTAGCGGGGGACGCCCAGTATTTT. It codes for CASSLHRGLAGDAQYF.

This clonotype was seen a handful of times. Here the CDR3 reads CSATKLGTSGAYEQYV. The CDR3 region has the DNA TGCAGTGCTACCAAATTAGGGACTAGCGGGGCCTACGAGCAGTACGTC. The chain links TRBV20-1 to TRBJ2-7, with 13 bases lining up with TRBD2. V was pared by 4 bases and J by 2 bases, with 8 bases of the junction left unmatched. The length of the CDR3 is 16 residues. Germline-derived CDR1 and CDR2 are DFQATT and SNEGSKA (reference sequence).

This clonotype was observed at least ten times. The rearrangement joins TRBV7-2 to TRBJ2-5, with 11 nucleotides matching TRBD2. From germline, CDR1 is SGHTA and CDR2 FQGNSA. With 2 bases clipped from V and 4 bases from J, the junction kept 6 bases outside the gene matches. This CDR3 is built from 16 residues. CDR3 bases: TGTGCCAGCAGCTTAATGCTAGCGGGAGGAAGAGAGACCCAGTACTTC. It translates to CASSLMLAGGRETQYF.

The chain uses TRBV6-5 and TRBJ2-5; TRBD1 might be the D (6 bases). V lost 5 bases to trimming and J lost 5 bases, with 15 bases between them. This CDR3 is built from 14 residues. Germline V gives CDR1 MNHEY, CDR2 SVGAGI. The CDR3 DNA sequence: TGTGCCAGCAGTCCGTCTGGGGGCGGGGAGACCCAGTACTTC. Encoded protein: CASSPSGGGETQYF.

J is TRBJ2-6 and V is TRBV6-6; TRBD2 is a possible D gene (6 bases). V was cut by 2 bases and J by 0 bases, with 14 bases left in between. Looked up from germline, CDR1 is MNHNY and CDR2 is SVGAGI (reference sequence). The CDR3 runs to 18 residues. The CDR3 spells CASSYGTAGLSGANVLTF. The CDR3 DNA reads TGTGCCAGCAGTTACGGGACGGCGGGACTCTCTGGGGCCAACGTCCTGACTTTC.

This clonotype was seen at least ten times. The V call is TRBV7-2, the J call TRBJ2-5; a possible D gene is TRBD1 (6 bases). The CDR3 has 13 amino acids. Deletions cut 3 bases from V and 5 bases from J, with 10 bases between. Germline V lookup: CDR1 SGHTA, CDR2 FQGNSA. The CDR3 is CASSLVQGETQYF. In DNA, the CDR3 is TGTGCCAGCAGCTTGGTACAGGGCGAGACCCAGTACTTC.

This chain links TRBV29-1 with TRBJ2-7, with D perhaps matching TRBD1 (9 bases). Trimming took off 8 bases at V and 5 bases at J, with 19 bases between the two ends. The length of the CDR3 is 13 residues. The germline CDR1 and CDR2 sequences are SQVTM and ANQGSEA. CDR3 DNA: TGCAGCACCGGGAGGGGGACAGGGAACGAGCAGTACTTC. Its translation is CSTGRGTGNEQYF.

V and J are TRBV7-2 and TRBJ2-5; either TRBD1 or TRBD2 may supply D (5 bases each). The CDR3 is made up of 14 amino acids. The germline V gene has CDR1 SGHTA and CDR2 FQGNSA. Trimming left V 7 bases short and J 2 bases short, with 14 bases between. The CDR3 sequence is CASTGAGPQETQYF. The CDR3 coding sequence is TGTGCCAGCACCGGGGCCGGTCCACAAGAGACCCAGTACTTC.

There are many counts of this clonotype. This chain joins TRBV7-3 and TRBJ2-1; the match to TRBD1 covers 9 bases. The ends lost 4 bases at V and 4 bases at J; junction bases unmatched: 2. The CDR3 covers 14 residues. The germline V gene encodes CDR1 SGHTA and CDR2 FQGTGA. CDR3 nucleotide sequence: TGTGCCAGCAGCTCAGACAGGGGGTACAATGAGCAGTTCTTC. Its protein is CASSSDRGYNEQFF.

This chain uses TRBV20-1 with TRBJ1-5; D not resolved. This CDR3 spans 14 amino acids. The V gene's germline CDR1 is DFQATT and CDR2 SNEGSKA (reference sequence). Trimming pared 6 bases from V and 3 bases from J, leaving 15 bases between. The DNA of the CDR3 is TGCAGTGCCACATCGGGGTCAAACAATCAGCCCCAGCATTTT. The encoded protein is CSATSGSNNQPQHF.

This clonotype occurred many times. The chain has TRBV11-2 and TRBJ1-1; D is uncertain. The CDR3 is 13 amino acids. The germline gives CDR1 SGHAT, CDR2 FQNNGV. Trimming removed 6 bases from V and 1 base from J, with 9 bases in between. CDR3 sequence reads: CASSPESNTEAFF. The CDR3 DNA follows: TGTGCCAGCAGTCCAGAGTCGAACACTGAAGCTTTCTTT.

This clonotype came up many times. V gene TRBV7-8 combines with J gene TRBJ2-7; perhaps TRBD2 as D (6 bases). With 4 bases removed from V and 3 bases from J, the gap between germline ends came to 10 bases. CDR3 length equals 13 residues. The germline V gene has CDR1 SGHVS and CDR2 FQNEAQ. The CDR3 sequence: CASSSDSGYEQYV. The CDR3 DNA follows: TGTGCCAGCAGCTCCGATAGCGGCTACGAGCAGTACGTC.

This clonotype was counted a few times. The CDR3 coding sequence is TGTGCCAGCAGGGCGACAGGGGTGGGTGCAGATACGCAGTATTTT. Encoded protein: CASRATGVGADTQYF. The gene calls are TRBV7-9 and TRBJ2-3, with TRBD1 matching over 8 bases. V trimming: 6 bases; J trimming: 4 bases; junction bases outside the gene matches: 9. Per the germline V gene, CDR1 is SEHNR and CDR2 is FQNEAQ (reference sequence). The CDR3 contains 15 residues.

The chain is built from TRBV7-9 and TRBJ1-1; D remains ambiguous. Germline-derived CDR1 and CDR2 are SEHNR and FQNEAQ (reference sequence). There are 12 residues in the CDR3. V lost 3 bases, J lost 3 bases, and 5 bases lay in between. The CDR3 bases are TGTGCCAGCAGCTTCGTCCACACTGAAGCTTTCTTT. Protein: CASSFVHTEAFF.

The V gene is TRBV19, the J gene TRBJ2-5, with D perhaps TRBD1 or TRBD2 (6 bases each). The CDR3 is 16 residues long. Trimming removed 3 bases at V and 6 bases at J, with 20 bases between. Germline lookup yields CDR1 LNHDA and CDR2 SQIVND (reference sequence). The chain's CDR3 is CASSIRGIGGTKTQYF. DNA of the CDR3: TGTGCCAGTAGTATTCGTGGCATTGGAGGGACAAAGACCCAGTACTTC.

The J gene is TRBJ1-2, the V gene TRBV29-1; TRBD1 is a possible D gene (5 bases). Trimming shortened V by 7 bases and J by 7 bases, and 25 bases separated the two germline ends. Germline lookup yields CDR1 SQVTM and CDR2 ANQGSEA. The CDR3 covers 15 residues. Here the CDR3 reads CSAKREGTTLRGYTF. The DNA of the CDR3 is TGCAGCGCTAAGCGGGAGGGGACGACACTACGTGGCTACACCTTC.

This clonotype has just one count. The chain couples TRBV27 to TRBJ1-2; 10 positions match TRBD1. Germline lookup yields CDR1 MNHEY and CDR2 SMNVEV (reference sequence). This CDR3 has 15 amino acids. The V and J ends lost 0 bases and 8 bases, in that order; junction bases with no gene match: 6. Here the CDR3 reads CASSLSGQGMRGYTF. In DNA, the CDR3 is TGTGCCAGCAGTTTATCGGGACAGGGGATGAGAGGCTACACCTTC.

The J gene is TRBJ2-6, the V gene TRBV9; no reliable D call. The CDR3 totals 14 residues. Deletions cut 5 bases from V and 0 bases from J, with 6 bases between. The V gene's germline CDR1 is SGDLS and CDR2 YYNGEE. The CDR3 loop reads CASRAFSGANVLTF. CDR3 sequence (DNA): TGTGCCAGCAGGGCGTTCTCTGGGGCCAACGTCCTGACTTTC.